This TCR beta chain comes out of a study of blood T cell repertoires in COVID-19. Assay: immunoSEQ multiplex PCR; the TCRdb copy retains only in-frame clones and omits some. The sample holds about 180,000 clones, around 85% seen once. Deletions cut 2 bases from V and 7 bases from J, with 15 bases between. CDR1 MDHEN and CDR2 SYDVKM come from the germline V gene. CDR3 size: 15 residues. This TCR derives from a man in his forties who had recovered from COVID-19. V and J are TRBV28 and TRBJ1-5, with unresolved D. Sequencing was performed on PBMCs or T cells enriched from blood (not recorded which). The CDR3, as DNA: TGTGCCAGCAGTTTACGGGGAGGGTTGGAGCAGCCCCAGCATTTT. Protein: CASSLRGGLEQPQHF.